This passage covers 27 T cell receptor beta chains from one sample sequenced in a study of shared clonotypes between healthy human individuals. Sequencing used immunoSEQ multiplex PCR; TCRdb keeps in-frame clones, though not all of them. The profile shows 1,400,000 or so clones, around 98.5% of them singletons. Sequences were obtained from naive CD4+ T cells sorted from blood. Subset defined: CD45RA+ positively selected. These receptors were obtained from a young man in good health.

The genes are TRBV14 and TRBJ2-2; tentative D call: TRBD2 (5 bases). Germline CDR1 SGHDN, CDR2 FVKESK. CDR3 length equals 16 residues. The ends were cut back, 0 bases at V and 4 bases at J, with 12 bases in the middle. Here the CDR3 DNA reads TGTGCCAGCAGCCAAGAACGGCTAGCTTTCACCGGGGAGCTGTTTTTT. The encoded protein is CASSQERLAFTGELFF.

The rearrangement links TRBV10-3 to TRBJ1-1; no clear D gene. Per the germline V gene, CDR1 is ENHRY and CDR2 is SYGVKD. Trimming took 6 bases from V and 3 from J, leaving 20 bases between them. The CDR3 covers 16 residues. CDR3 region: CAISETSSLADTEAFF. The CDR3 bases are TGTGCCATCAGCGAGACCTCTTCCTTGGCCGACACTGAAGCTTTCTTT.

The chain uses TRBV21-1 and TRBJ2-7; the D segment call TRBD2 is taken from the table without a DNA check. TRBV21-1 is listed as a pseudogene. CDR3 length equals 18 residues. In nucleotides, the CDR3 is TGTGCCAGCAGCACGAGCGGACTAGCGGGAGGGTTCTCCTACGAGCAGTACTTC. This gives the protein CASSTSGLAGGFSYEQYF.

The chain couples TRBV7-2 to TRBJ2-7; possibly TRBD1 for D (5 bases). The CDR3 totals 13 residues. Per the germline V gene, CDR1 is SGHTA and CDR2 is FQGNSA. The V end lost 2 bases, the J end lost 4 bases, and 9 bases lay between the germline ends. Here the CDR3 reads CASSLKPGYEQYF. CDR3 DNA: TGTGCCAGCAGCTTAAAGCCAGGGTACGAGCAGTACTTC.

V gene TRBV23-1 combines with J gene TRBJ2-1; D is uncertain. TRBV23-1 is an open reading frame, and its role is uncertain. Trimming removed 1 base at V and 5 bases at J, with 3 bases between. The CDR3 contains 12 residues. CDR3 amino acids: CASSQFDNEQFF. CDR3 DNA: TGCGCCAGCAGTCAATTCGACAATGAGCAGTTCTTC.

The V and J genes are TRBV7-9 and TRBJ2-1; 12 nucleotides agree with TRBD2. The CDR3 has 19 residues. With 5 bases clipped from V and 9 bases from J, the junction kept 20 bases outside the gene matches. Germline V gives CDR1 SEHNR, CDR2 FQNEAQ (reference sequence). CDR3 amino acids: CASSQSHPRLAGGWGEQFF. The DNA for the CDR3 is TGTGCCAGCAGCCAATCCCACCCCCGCCTAGCGGGAGGGTGGGGTGAGCAGTTCTTC.

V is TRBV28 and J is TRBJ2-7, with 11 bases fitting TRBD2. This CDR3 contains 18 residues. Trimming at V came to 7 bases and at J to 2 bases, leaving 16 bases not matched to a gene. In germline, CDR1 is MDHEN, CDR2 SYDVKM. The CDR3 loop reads CASKGRGGGTSGAYEQYF. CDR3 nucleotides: TGTGCCAGCAAGGGAAGAGGCGGCGGGACTAGCGGAGCCTACGAGCAGTACTTC.

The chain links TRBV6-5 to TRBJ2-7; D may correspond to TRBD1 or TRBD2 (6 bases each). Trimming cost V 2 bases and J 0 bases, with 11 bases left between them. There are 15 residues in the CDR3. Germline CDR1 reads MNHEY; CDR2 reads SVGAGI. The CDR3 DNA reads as TGTGCCAGCAGTTACCTCGGGGGCAGCTCCTACGAGCAGTACTTC. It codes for CASSYLGGSSYEQYF.

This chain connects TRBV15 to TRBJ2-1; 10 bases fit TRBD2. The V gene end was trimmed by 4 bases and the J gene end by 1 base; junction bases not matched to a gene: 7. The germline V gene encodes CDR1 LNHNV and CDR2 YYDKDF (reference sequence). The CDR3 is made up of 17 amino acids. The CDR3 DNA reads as TGTGCCACCAGCATTGGGGGTAGCGGGAGGTCCTACAATGAGCAGTTCTTC. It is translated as CATSIGGSGRSYNEQFF. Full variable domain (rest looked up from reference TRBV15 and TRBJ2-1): DAMVIQNPRYQVTQFGKPVTLSCSQTLNHNVMYWYQQKSSQAPKLLFHYYDKDFNNEADTPDNFQSRRPNTSFCFLDIRSPGLGDTAMYLCATSIGGSGRSYNEQFFGPGTRLTVL.

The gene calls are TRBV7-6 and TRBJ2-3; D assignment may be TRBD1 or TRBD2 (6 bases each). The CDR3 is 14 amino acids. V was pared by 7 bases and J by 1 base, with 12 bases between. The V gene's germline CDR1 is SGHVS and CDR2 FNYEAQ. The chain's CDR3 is CASKGGGGTDTQYF. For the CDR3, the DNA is TGTGCCAGCAAGGGGGGCGGTGGCACAGATACGCAGTATTTT. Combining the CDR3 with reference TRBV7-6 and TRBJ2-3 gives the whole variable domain GAGVSQSPRYKVTKRGQDVALRCDPISGHVSLYWYRQALGQGPEFLTYFNYEAQQDKSGLPNDRFSAERPEGSISTLTIQRTEQRDSAMYRCASKGGGGTDTQYFGPGTRLTVL.

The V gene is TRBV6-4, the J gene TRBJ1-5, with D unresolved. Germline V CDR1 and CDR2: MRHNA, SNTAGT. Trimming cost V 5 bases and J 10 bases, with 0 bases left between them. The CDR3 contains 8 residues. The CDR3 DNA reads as TGTGCCAGCAGTCCCCAGCATTTT. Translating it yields CASSPQHF.

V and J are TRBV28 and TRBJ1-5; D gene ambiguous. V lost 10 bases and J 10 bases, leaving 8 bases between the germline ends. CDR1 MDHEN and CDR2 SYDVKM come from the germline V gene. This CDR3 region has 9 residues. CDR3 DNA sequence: TGTGCCACCGGGAAACCCCAGCATTTT. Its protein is CATGKPQHF.

Here the CDR3 reads CASSFRTPTAGVAFF. CDR3 in DNA: TGTGCCAGCAGCTTCCGAACCCCCACAGCGGGAGTAGCGTTCTTC. This chain connects TRBV11-2 to TRBJ2-1; 8 bases line up with TRBD2. Trimming removed 3 bases from V and 15 bases from J; junction bases left unmatched: 16. Germline V gives CDR1 SGHAT, CDR2 FQNNGV. This CDR3 is 15 amino acids long.

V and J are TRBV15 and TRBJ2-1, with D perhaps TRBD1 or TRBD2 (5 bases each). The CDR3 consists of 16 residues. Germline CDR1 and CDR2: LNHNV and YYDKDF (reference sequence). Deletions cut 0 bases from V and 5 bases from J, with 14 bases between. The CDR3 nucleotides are TGTGCCACCAGCAGAGATGGGGCTAGAGGGCACAATGAGCAGTTCTTC. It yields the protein CATSRDGARGHNEQFF.

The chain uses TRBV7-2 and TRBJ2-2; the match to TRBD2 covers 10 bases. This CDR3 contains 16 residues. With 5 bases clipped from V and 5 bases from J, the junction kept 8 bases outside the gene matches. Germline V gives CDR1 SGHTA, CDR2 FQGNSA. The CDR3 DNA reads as TGTGCCAGCAGCCCCCAGGGACTAGCGCCTACCGGGGAGCTGTTTTTT. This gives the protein CASSPQGLAPTGELFF.

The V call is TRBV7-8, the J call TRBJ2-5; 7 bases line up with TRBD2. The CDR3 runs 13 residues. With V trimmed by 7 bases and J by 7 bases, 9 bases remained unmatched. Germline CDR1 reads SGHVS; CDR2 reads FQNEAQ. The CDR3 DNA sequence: TGTGCCAGCAAGACCCGGACGGGGGGGACCCAGTACTTC. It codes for CASKTRTGGTQYF.

CDR3 nucleotides: TGCGCCAGCAGCAAACCCGGGACAGGGGGCTACGAGCAGTACTTC. This sequence encodes CASSKPGTGGYEQYF. This chain uses TRBV5-1 with TRBJ2-7; 11 bases align to TRBD1. J gave up 3 bases and V 4 bases, and 6 bases lay outside the gene matches. The CDR3 runs 15 residues. Germline assignment: CDR1 SGHRS and CDR2 YFSETQ.

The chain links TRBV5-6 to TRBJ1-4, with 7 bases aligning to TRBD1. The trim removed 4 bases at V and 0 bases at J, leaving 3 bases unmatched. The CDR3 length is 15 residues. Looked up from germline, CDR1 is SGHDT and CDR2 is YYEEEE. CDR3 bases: TGTGCCAGCAGCCCAGGGGGGGCAACTAATGAAAAACTGTTTTTT. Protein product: CASSPGGATNEKLFF.

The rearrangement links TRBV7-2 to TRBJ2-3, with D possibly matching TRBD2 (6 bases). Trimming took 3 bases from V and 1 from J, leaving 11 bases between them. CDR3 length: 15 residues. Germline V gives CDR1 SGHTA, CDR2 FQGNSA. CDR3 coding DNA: TGTGCCAGCAGCTTCTCCGGGAGCCGCACAGATACGCAGTATTTT. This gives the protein CASSFSGSRTDTQYF.

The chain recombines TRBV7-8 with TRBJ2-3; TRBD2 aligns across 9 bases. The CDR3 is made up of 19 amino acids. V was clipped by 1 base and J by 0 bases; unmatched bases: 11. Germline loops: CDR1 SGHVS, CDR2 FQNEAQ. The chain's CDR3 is CASSLVRFSGRASTDTQYF. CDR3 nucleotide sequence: TGTGCCAGCAGCTTAGTACGGTTTAGCGGGAGAGCTAGCACAGATACGCAGTATTTT.

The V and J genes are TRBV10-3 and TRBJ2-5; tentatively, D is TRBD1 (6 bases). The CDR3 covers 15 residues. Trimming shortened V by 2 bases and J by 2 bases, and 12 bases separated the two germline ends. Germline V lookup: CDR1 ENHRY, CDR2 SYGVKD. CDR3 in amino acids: CAISERAGEQETQYF. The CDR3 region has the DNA TGTGCCATCAGTGAGCGAGCAGGGGAACAAGAGACCCAGTACTTC.

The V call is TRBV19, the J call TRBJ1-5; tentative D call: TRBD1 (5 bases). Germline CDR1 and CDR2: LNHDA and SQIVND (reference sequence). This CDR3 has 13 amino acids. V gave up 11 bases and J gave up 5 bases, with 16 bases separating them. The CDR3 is CAGSSGLDQPQHF. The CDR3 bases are TGTGCCGGGAGTTCAGGGTTGGATCAGCCCCAGCATTTT.

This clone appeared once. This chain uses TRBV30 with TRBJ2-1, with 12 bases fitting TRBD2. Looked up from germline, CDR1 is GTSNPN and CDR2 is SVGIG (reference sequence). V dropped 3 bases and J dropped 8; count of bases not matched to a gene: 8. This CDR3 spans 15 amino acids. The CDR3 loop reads CAWRRTSGKGDEQFF. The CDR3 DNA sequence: TGTGCCTGGAGGCGGACTAGCGGGAAAGGGGATGAGCAGTTCTTC.

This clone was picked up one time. CDR3 loop: CASGGTGEVEQFF. For the CDR3, the DNA is TGTGCCAGCGGAGGGACAGGGGAAGTTGAGCAGTTCTTC. The chain recombines TRBV2 with TRBJ2-1, with TRBD1 identical over 10 bases. The V segment lost 8 bases and the J segment 9 bases; nucleotides outside the gene matches: 7. The germline CDR1 and CDR2 sequences are SNHLY and FYNNEI. This CDR3 spans 13 amino acids.

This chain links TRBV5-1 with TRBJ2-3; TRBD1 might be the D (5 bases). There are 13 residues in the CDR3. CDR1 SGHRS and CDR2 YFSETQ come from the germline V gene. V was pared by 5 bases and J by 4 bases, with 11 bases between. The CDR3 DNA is TGCGCCAGCAGGTCTACAGGAGCAGATACGCAGTATTTT. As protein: CASRSTGADTQYF.

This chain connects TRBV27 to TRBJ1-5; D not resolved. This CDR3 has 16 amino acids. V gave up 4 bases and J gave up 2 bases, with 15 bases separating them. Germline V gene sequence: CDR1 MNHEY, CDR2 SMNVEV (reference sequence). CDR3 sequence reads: CASSSREGLRNQPQHF. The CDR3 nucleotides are TGTGCCAGCAGTTCACGGGAGGGTCTGCGCAATCAGCCCCAGCATTTT.

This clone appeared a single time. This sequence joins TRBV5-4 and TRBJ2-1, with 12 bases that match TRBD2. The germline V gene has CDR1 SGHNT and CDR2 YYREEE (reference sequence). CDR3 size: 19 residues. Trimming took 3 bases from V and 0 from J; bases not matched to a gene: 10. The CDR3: CASSSWPSGRASSYNEQFF. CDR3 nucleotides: TGTGCCAGCAGCTCCTGGCCTAGCGGGAGGGCCTCCTCCTACAATGAGCAGTTCTTC.